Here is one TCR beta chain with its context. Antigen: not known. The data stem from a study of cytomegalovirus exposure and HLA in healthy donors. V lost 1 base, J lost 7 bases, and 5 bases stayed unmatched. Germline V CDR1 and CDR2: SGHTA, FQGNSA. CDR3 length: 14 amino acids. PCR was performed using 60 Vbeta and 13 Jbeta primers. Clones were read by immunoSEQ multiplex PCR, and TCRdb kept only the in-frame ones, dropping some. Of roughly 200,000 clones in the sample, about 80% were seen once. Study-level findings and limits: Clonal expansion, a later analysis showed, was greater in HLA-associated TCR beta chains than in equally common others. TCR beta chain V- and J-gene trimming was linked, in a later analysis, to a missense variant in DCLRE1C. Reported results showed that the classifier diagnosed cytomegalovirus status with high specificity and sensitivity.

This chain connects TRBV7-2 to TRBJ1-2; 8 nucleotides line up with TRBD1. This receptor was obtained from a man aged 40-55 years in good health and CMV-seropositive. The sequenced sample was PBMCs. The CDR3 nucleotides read TGTGCCAGCAGCTTAGGATACAGGGGGGTTGGCTACACCTTC. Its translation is CASSLGYRGVGYTF.